This TCR beta chain was observed in a study of early T cells in non-severe SARS-CoV-2 infection. General observations from the study: VDJdb matching skewed toward anti-spike CD8 responses, missing private and CD4 specificities.

This CDR3 is built from 15 residues. V lost 2 bases to trimming and J lost 9 bases; unmatched junction nucleotides: 7. CDR1 and CDR2 from the germline V gene are MNHNS and SASEGT. The TCR library protocol attached unique molecular identifiers to the individual cDNA molecules. TCRdb used MiXCR to reprocess the 5' RACE reads, holding one entry per CDR3 protein. The data contain around 26,000 distinct CDR3 sequences, about 4.5% of them singletons. This clonotype was seen ten or more times. Its antigen is unknown. The sample comprised whole blood. The chain couples TRBV6-1 to TRBJ2-7; 13 nucleotides agree with TRBD2. This TCR derives from an adult who was a healthcare worker with PCR-confirmed SARS-CoV-2 infection or an uninfected control (not recorded which). The CDR3 nucleotides are TGTGCCAGCAGTGAATCAACTAGCGGGAGGGCCCTGCAGTACTTC. It is translated as CASSESTSGRALQYF.